The clone carrying this T cell receptor beta chain was counted a few times. The data were obtained in a study of human T cells and chemical hapten exposure. Study context: The cohort included alopecia areata under or over 50% scalp, totalis and universalis.

TCRdb redid the calling of the RACE reads with MiXCR, one entry per CDR3 protein. The sample consists of tens of thousands of distinct CDR3 sequences, approximately 15% of them appearing once. Time point in this sample: pre-sensitization, week 0. Treatment denoted: therapeutic diphenylcyclopropenone sensitization with weekly scalp DPC. Unmatched junction bases numbered 19, after V lost 8 bases and J lost 10 bases. The CDR3 totals 15 residues. In germline, CDR1 is SNHLY, CDR2 FYNNEI. The chain couples TRBV2 to TRBJ1-1; TRBD1 agrees at 7 bases. The sequence was collected from a woman aged 45 to 65 with alopecia areata. Some clones in this sample may be carry-over from other donors' samples. Sequencing was performed on whole blood, taken in connection with sensitization to the hapten diphenylcyclopropenone (DPC). In DNA form, the CDR3 reads TGTGCCAGCCGAGTGGGGGGACAGAAGATCTTGGGAGCTTTCTTT. As protein: CASRVGGQKILGAFF.